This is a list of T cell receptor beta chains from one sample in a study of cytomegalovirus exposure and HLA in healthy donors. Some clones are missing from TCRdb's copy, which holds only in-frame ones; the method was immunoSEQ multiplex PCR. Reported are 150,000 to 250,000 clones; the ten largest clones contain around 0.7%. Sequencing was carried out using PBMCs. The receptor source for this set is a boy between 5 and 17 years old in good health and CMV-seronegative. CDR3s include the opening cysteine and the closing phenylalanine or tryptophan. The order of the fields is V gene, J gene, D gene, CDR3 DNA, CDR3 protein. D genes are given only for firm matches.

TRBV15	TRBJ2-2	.	TGTGCCACCAGCTCCCGGCGGGACTCGAACACCGGGGAGCTGTTTTTT	CATSSRRDSNTGELFF
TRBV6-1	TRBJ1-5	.	TGTGCCAGCAGTGCTCAAAAGGGGGGCAATCAGCCCCAGCATTTT	CASSAQKGGNQPQHF
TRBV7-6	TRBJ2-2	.	TGTGCCAGCAGCCTCCGACAAATCACCGGGGAGCTGTTTTTT	CASSLRQITGELFF
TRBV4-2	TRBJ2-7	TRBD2	TGTGCCAGCAGCCAAGAACTAGCGGGGCTCTACGAGCAGTACTTC	CASSQELAGLYEQYF
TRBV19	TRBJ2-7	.	TGTGCCAGTACCCTGAAAGGGGGACAAAACTACGAGCAGTACTTC	CASTLKGGQNYEQYF
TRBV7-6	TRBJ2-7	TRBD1	TGTGCCAGCAGCCTATATAACAGGGGGCGCGGTGACGAGCAGTACTTC	CASSLYNRGRGDEQYF
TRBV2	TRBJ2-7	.	TGTGCCAGCAGTGGGGCACGGACCTACGAGCAGTACTTC	CASSGARTYEQYF
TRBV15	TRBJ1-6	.	TGTGCCACCAGCAGAGATAAAGACAGTTATAATTCACCCCTCCACTTT	CATSRDKDSYNSPLHF
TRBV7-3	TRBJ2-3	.	TGTGCCAGCAGCTCACCCCTAGAGAACGGGGCGCAGTATTTT	CASSSPLENGAQYF
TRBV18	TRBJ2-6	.	TGTGCCAGCTCCCCAGGGCCAGGGGCATCTGACGTCCTGACTTTC	CASSPGPGASDVLTF
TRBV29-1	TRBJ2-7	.	TGCAGCACTCTGTTGGGCTCCGAGCAGTACTTC	CSTLLGSEQYF
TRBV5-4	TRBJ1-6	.	TGTGCCAGCAGCTTGTTGGAGGCTAATAATTCACCCCTCCACTTT	CASSLLEANNSPLHF
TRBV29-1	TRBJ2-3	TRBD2	TGCAGCGTTGAATACCTAGCGGGGGGGCAAAATACGCAGTATTTT	CSVEYLAGGQNTQYF
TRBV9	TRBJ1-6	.	TGTGCCAGCAGCCCTGGGGGTATGACAGGCAGCTCCTATAATTCACCCCTCCACTTT	CASSPGGMTGSSYNSPLHF
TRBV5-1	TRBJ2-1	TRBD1	TGCGCCAGCAGCACTGGACAGGGGGCGGCCCGAATAAGATACAATGAGCAGTTCTTC	CASSTGQGAARIRYNEQFF
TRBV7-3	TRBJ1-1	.	TGTGCCAGCAGCTTAGGTTCCTCAGTTGAAGCTTTCTTT	CASSLGSSVEAFF
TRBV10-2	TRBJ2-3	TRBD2	TGCGCCAGCAGGGGCGCCGGGTCGCGGGGGGCCACAGATACGCAGTATTTT	CASRGAGSRGATDTQYF
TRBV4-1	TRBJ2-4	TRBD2	TGCGCCAGCAGCCAAGGCCTAGCGGGGGGGTTAGCCAAAAACATTCAGTACTTC	CASSQGLAGGLAKNIQYF
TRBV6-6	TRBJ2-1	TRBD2	TGTGCCAGCCGCCTAGCGGACAATGAGCAGTTCTTC	CASRLADNEQFF
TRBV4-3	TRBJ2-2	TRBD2	TGCGCCAGCAGCCCAGGGGTGGGGCTAGCGGGGGCGGGAACCGGGGAGCTGTTTTTT	CASSPGVGLAGAGTGELFF
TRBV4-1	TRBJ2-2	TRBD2	TGCGCCAGCAGCGCCCGGGCGGGGGGAACCGGGGAGCTGTTTTTT	CASSARAGGTGELFF
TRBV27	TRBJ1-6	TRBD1	TGTGCCAGCAGTCTCGAGACAGGGGGCAATTCCTATAATTCACCCCTCCACTTT	CASSLETGGNSYNSPLHF
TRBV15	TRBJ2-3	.	TGTGCCACCAGCAGATGGCGGGGAACAGATACGCAGTATTTT	CATSRWRGTDTQYF
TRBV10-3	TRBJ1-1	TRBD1	TGTGCCATCAGTGCGGAACCGGGACAGGGGACTGAAGCTTTCTTT	CAISAEPGQGTEAFF
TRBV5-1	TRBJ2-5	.	TGCGCCAGCAGCTTGGCTGCAGAAAAAGAGACCCAGTACTTC	CASSLAAEKETQYF
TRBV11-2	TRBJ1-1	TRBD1	TGTGCCAGCAGCTTAGGACCTGCAGGGGGCCTGAACACTGAAGCTTTCTTT	CASSLGPAGGLNTEAFF
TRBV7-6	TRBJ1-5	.	TGTGCCAGCAGCTCGGACAGTTATCAGCCCCAGCATTTT	CASSSDSYQPQHF
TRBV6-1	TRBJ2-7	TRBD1	TGTGCCAGCAGGGACAGGGGCTTCTCCTACGAGCAGTACTTC	CASRDRGFSYEQYF
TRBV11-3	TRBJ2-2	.	TGTGCCAGCAGCTCCGCACAACAGGGTCCTGGGGAGCTGTTTTTT	CASSSAQQGPGELFF
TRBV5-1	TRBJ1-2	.	TGCGCCAGCAGCTGGGGAGAAGGGCCAGGCACCTTC	CASSWGEGPGTF
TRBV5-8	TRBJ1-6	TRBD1	TGTGCCAGCACGCGGCGGGGGACAGGGCTCAATTCACCCCTCCACTTT	CASTRRGTGLNSPLHF
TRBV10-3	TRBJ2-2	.	TGTGCCATCAGTGGGGGCGGGGCGGCGCGTAAGGAGCTGTTTTTT	CAISGGGAARKELFF
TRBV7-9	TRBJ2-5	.	TGTGCCAGCAGTCCTACAGGGAAAGAGACCCAGTACTTC	CASSPTGKETQYF
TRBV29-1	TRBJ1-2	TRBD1	TGCAGCGTGAGACAGGGGGCAGGGGGCTACACCTTC	CSVRQGAGGYTF
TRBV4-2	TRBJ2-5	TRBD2	TGTGCCAGCAGCCAAGAGCGATGGGGGGGAGGTGTAGAGACCCAGTACTTC	CASSQERWGGGVETQYF
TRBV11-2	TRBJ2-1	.	TGTGCCAGCAGCCCTCAGGTGAGGTTGCGGGGGCCCTACAATGAGCAGTTCTTC	CASSPQVRLRGPYNEQFF
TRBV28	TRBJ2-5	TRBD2	TGTGCCAGCAGTCCGGGGGGGGCGGCCGAACAAGAGACCCAGTACTTC	CASSPGGAAEQETQYF
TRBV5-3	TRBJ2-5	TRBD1	TGTGCCAGAAGCTTGGCCAAGGGGACAGGGAGGGAAGAGACCCAGTACTTC	CARSLAKGTGREETQYF
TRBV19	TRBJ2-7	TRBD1	TGTGCCAGTAGTACCCAGTGGGGACAGGGCAGGGAGCAGTACTTC	CASSTQWGQGREQYF
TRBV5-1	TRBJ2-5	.	TGCGCCAGCAGCCGCGTCGGACAGAGCCAAGAGACCCAGTACTTC	CASSRVGQSQETQYF
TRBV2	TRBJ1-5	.	TGTGCCAGCAGTGTTAGAAGCAATCAGCCCCAGCATTTT	CASSVRSNQPQHF
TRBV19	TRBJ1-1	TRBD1	TGTGCCAGTAGTATTAGACAGGGAATGAGGGACACTGAAGCTTTCTTT	CASSIRQGMRDTEAFF
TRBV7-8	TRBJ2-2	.	TGTGCCAGCAGCTTCTACAGGATTCCGAACACCGGGGAGCTGTTTTTT	CASSFYRIPNTGELFF
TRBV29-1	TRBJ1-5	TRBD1	TGCAGCGTGGCCGGGGACAGATATCAGCCCCAGCATTTT	CSVAGDRYQPQHF
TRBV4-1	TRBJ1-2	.	TGCGCCAGCAGCCAAGAATTCAGGGGCCAGGATGGCTACACCTTC	CASSQEFRGQDGYTF
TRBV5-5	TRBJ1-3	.	TGTGCCAGCAGCTCCCCCGGTTCTGGAAACACCATATATTTT	CASSSPGSGNTIYF
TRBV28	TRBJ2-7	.	TGTGCCAGCAGTTTGTCCGCCTACGAGCAGTACTTC	CASSLSAYEQYF
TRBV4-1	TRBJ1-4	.	TGCGCCAGCAGCCCAACGGTTGGAAAACTGTTTTTT	CASSPTVGKLFF
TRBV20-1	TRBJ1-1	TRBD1	TGCAGTGACGGGACAGGCACTGAAGCTTTCTTT	CSDGTGTEAFF
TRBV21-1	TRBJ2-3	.	TGTGCCAGCAGACGAAAAAAGGGACTAGGACCAGATACGCAGTATTTT	CASRRKKGLGPDTQYF
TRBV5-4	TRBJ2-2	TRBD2	TGTGCCAGCAGCGACCCCCAGGGACTAGCGGGGCCGGGCGGGGAGCTGTTTTTT	CASSDPQGLAGPGGELFF
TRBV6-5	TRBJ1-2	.	TGTGCCAGCAGTTACTCCCCGGGGGGGACCTATGGCTACACCTTC	CASSYSPGGTYGYTF
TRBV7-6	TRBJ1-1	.	TGTGCCAGCAGCCCCTTTAAGAGGTCGTCGGACACTGAAGCTTTCTTT	CASSPFKRSSDTEAFF
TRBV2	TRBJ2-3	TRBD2	TGTGCCAGCAAAACTAGCGGGGGCACAGATACGCAGTATTTT	CASKTSGGTDTQYF
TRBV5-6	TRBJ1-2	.	TGTGCCAGCAGCCTAAGAGGGAATGGCTACACCTTC	CASSLRGNGYTF